A single sample gave rise to the 2 T cell receptor beta chains below, sequenced in a study of shared clonotypes between healthy human individuals. The repertoire was sequenced with immunoSEQ multiplex PCR; TCRdb's copy has only in-frame clones and lacks some. The sample yields around 95,000 clones, roughly 69% seen once. The sequenced sample was memory CD8+ T cells sorted from blood. This sample's subset: CD45RO+ cells pooled with CCR7-negative TemRA cells. These receptors were collected from a man aged 25-45 years in good health.

The rearrangement uses TRBV28 and TRBJ1-2; D remains ambiguous. Germline-derived CDR1 and CDR2 are MDHEN and SYDVKM. Trimming stripped 8 bases from V and 4 bases from J, with 11 bases between. The CDR3 spans 12 residues. The CDR3 coding sequence is TGTGCCAGCTCCGGTCTGGGCTATGGCTACACCTTC. Protein: CASSGLGYGYTF.

The gene calls are TRBV28 and TRBJ2-7, with D possibly TRBD2 on 6 matching bases. CDR3 length equals 14 residues. Looked up from germline, CDR1 is MDHEN and CDR2 is SYDVKM. V was clipped by 3 bases and J by 2 bases, with 11 bases between them. The CDR3 sequence is CASSFPAGTYEQYF. Written as DNA, the CDR3 is TGTGCCAGCAGTTTTCCAGCGGGTACCTACGAGCAGTACTTC. Looking up the rest from reference TRBV28 and TRBJ2-7 gives the full variable domain: DVKVTQSSRYLVKRTGEKVFLECVQDMDHENMFWYRQDPGLGLRLIYFSYDVKMKEKGDIPEGYSVSREKKERFSLILESASTNQTSMYLCASSFPAGTYEQYFGPGTRLTVT.